The rows below give T cell receptor beta chains drawn from one sample of a study of T cell changes during pregnancy in multiple sclerosis. The assay was immunoSEQ multiplex PCR, and TCRdb's table has in-frame clones only and misses some. The sample has around 100,000 clones, roughly 90% seen once; the top ten hold about 1.8%. The sequencing used peripheral blood, collected after pregnancy. Receptors originate from a female donor with multiple sclerosis, enrolled in a pregnancy study. CDR3s include the opening cysteine and the closing phenylalanine or tryptophan. A D gene is named only where the DNA matches it firmly. Expanded clones get a size class; other rows say once, few or many, or leave the size out.

j_gene | len | abundance | v_gene | d_gene | CDR3nt | CDR3aa
TRBJ2-7 | 19 | - | TRBV15 | TRBD1 | TGTGCCACCAGCAGAGATCTTTTAGTAGGGACAGGGGGTTCCTACGAGCAGTACTTC | CATSRDLLVGTGGSYEQYF
TRBJ2-7 | 15 | - | TRBV5-1 | TRBD2 | TGCGCCAGCAGCTTGGACGGGAGGACTTCCTACGAGCAGTACTTC | CASSLDGRTSYEQYF
TRBJ2-3 | 16 | - | TRBV5-1 | TRBD2 | TGCGCCAGCAGCCTGGGACTAGCGGGGGGCACAGATACGCAGTATTTT | CASSLGLAGGTDTQYF
TRBJ2-1 | 14 | - | TRBV5-4 | TRBD2 | TGTGCCAGCAGCAAAGCGGGGACGGACGTAAGGGAGTTCTTC | CASSKAGTDVREFF
TRBJ2-1 | 14 | - | TRBV29-1 | TRBD2 | TGCAGCGTTGTTGGACTAGCGGGAGTCTATGAGCAGTTCTTC | CSVVGLAGVYEQFF
TRBJ2-7 | 13 | - | TRBV12-1 | - | TGTGCCAGCAGCAAATCCAGCTCCTACGAGCAGTACTTC | CASSKSSSYEQYF
TRBJ1-1 | 14 | - | TRBV5-1 | TRBD1 | TGCGCCAGCAGCCCGACAGGGATCAACACTGAAGCTTTCTTT | CASSPTGINTEAFF
TRBJ2-7 | 13 | - | TRBV29-1 | TRBD1 | TGCAGCGGCCGGGACAGGGACTCCTACGAGCAGTACTTC | CSGRDRDSYEQYF
TRBJ2-1 | 14 | - | TRBV27 | - | TGTGCCAGCAGCGGATTTACTAGCAACAATGAGCAGTTCTTC | CASSGFTSNNEQFF
TRBJ1-1 | 14 | - | TRBV11-2 | TRBD1 | TGTGCCAGCAGCTGGGACAGGGGAGGGACTGAAGCTTTCTTT | CASSWDRGGTEAFF
TRBJ2-3 | 18 | - | TRBV6-1 | TRBD2 | TGTGCCAGCAGTGAATTCGGCGAGCGGGGGGGTTCGGCAGATACGCAGTATTTT | CASSEFGERGGSADTQYF
TRBJ2-5 | 14 | - | TRBV4-1 | TRBD1 | TGCGCCAGCAGCCTATCACAGGGGAAAGAGACCCAGTACTTC | CASSLSQGKETQYF
TRBJ1-4 | 14 | - | TRBV2 | TRBD1 | TGTGCCAGCACCGGACAGGGGAGACATGAAAAACTGTTTTTT | CASTGQGRHEKLFF
TRBJ2-1 | 18 | - | TRBV9 | TRBD1 | TGTGCCAGCAGCGTAGATCATTTGGGACAGGGGGCCAACAATGAGCAGTTCTTC | CASSVDHLGQGANNEQFF
TRBJ1-1 | 16 | - | TRBV19 | - | TGTGCCAGTAGTATAGATAATCAGGGGATGAACACTGAAGCTTTCTTT | CASSIDNQGMNTEAFF
TRBJ2-1 | 14 | - | TRBV7-3 | - | TGTGCCAGCAGCTTATCATCAGTGTACAATGAGCAGTTCTTC | CASSLSSVYNEQFF
TRBJ2-7 | 13 | - | TRBV4-3 | - | TGCGCCAGCAGCCAGAGGCACGGTTACGAGCAGTACTTC | CASSQRHGYEQYF
TRBJ1-1 | 15 | - | TRBV6-1 | - | TGTGCCAGCAGTGAATCCCCGGGGTTGAACACTGAAGCTTTCTTT | CASSESPGLNTEAFF
TRBJ2-7 | 14 | - | TRBV10-1 | - | TGCGCCAGCATAAAAAGGGGGAGCTCCTACGAGCAGTACTTC | CASIKRGSSYEQYF
TRBJ1-5 | 13 | - | TRBV19 | - | TGTGCCAGTAGTATATCCCTTAATCAGCCCCAGCATTTT | CASSISLNQPQHF
TRBJ2-3 | 16 | once | TRBV7-3 | - | TGTGCCAGCAGCCTCAACCCCGGGACAAGCACAGATACGCAGTATTTT | CASSLNPGTSTDTQYF
TRBJ2-2 | 16 | - | TRBV5-1 | TRBD2 | TGCGCCAGCGGGGTTGCGGGGGGCGCGAACACCGGGGAGCTGTTTTTT | CASGVAGGANTGELFF
TRBJ1-2 | 16 | - | TRBV9 | - | TGTGCCAGCAGCGCAAATAGTTGGGGGGATCAGGATGGCTACACCTTC | CASSANSWGDQDGYTF
TRBJ1-1 | 14 | - | TRBV5-1 | - | TGCGCCAGCAGCGCGGGACCCATGAACACTGAAGCTTTCTTT | CASSAGPMNTEAFF
TRBJ1-4 | 18 | - | TRBV7-8 | TRBD1 | TGTGCCAGCAGCCCTCGGGACAGGGAGAGGGGGGCTAATGAAAAACTGTTTTTT | CASSPRDRERGANEKLFF
TRBJ1-2 | 13 | - | TRBV6-6 | - | TGTGCCAGCACCTCGGAGGGAGGCTATGGCTACACCTTC | CASTSEGGYGYTF
TRBJ2-7 | 13 | - | TRBV2 | TRBD1 | TGTGCCAGCATCCCGACAGGGTCAAGCGAGCAGTACTTC | CASIPTGSSEQYF
TRBJ1-3 | 15 | - | TRBV7-9 | - | TGTGCCAGCAGACAAGACAGAACCTATGGAAACACCATATATTTT | CASRQDRTYGNTIYF
TRBJ1-4 | 13 | - | TRBV7-9 | - | TGTGCCAGCAGTGGAGGTTATAATGAAAAACTGTTTTTT | CASSGGYNEKLFF
TRBJ2-5 | 16 | - | TRBV2 | - | TGTGCCAGCAGGGATGCGACAGGAACAATACAAGAGACCCAGTACTTC | CASRDATGTIQETQYF
TRBJ2-5 | 13 | - | TRBV4-1 | - | TGCGCCAGCAGCCGGGAGCACCAAGAGACCCAGTACTTC | CASSREHQETQYF
TRBJ2-5 | 14 | - | TRBV15 | - | TGTGCCACCAGCAGAAAGGACAGTCAAGAGACCCAGTACTTC | CATSRKDSQETQYF
TRBJ2-3 | 13 | - | TRBV27 | TRBD2 | TGTGCCAGCACCTTAGTAGGCGGGGGTACGCAGTATTTT | CASTLVGGGTQYF
TRBJ1-1 | 14 | - | TRBV6-1 | - | TGTGCCAGCAGTGATCGGGCCGGCGGGACTGAAGCTTTCTTT | CASSDRAGGTEAFF
TRBJ2-2 | 19 | - | TRBV4-2 | - | TGTGCCAGCAGCCAAGCCCCGGGCGGGGACGATACTAACACCGGGGAGCTGTTTTTT | CASSQAPGGDDTNTGELFF
TRBJ2-1 | 15 | - | TRBV7-9 | - | TGTGCCAGCAGCTTAGATAGCGGAGCCTACGGCGAGCAGTTCTTC | CASSLDSGAYGEQFF
TRBJ2-7 | 14 | - | TRBV7-2 | - | TGTGCCAGCAGCTTAGTGGGAGGGGGCTACGAGCAGTACTTC | CASSLVGGGYEQYF
TRBJ1-1 | 13 | - | TRBV5-1 | TRBD1 | TGCGCCAGCAGGGGGACAGGGGGCCTTGAAGCTTTCTTT | CASRGTGGLEAFF
TRBJ2-5 | 15 | - | TRBV4-1 | TRBD2 | TGCGCCAGCAGCCAACCGGGACTAGCCAAGGGGACCCAGTACTTC | CASSQPGLAKGTQYF
TRBJ2-2 | 16 | - | TRBV5-1 | TRBD1 | TGCGCCAGCAGCATTACCGGGACAGGGGTAACCGGGGAGCTGTTTTTT | CASSITGTGVTGELFF
TRBJ2-1 | 11 | - | TRBV30 | - | TGTGCCTGGAAACTCTACAATGAGCAGTTCTTC | CAWKLYNEQFF
TRBJ2-7 | 14 | - | TRBV27 | TRBD2 | TGTGCCAGCAGAATGACTAGCGGGAGATACGAGCAGTACTTC | CASRMTSGRYEQYF
TRBJ1-4 | 14 | once | TRBV9 | TRBD1 | TGTGCCAGCAGCGTACAGGGGGCAGGTGAAAAACTGTTTTTT | CASSVQGAGEKLFF
TRBJ1-1 | 13 | - | TRBV10-3 | - | TGTGCCACCCTTTCGATGGCGGGCACTGAAGCTTTCTTT | CATLSMAGTEAFF
TRBJ2-1 | 13 | once | TRBV27 | TRBD2 | TGTGCCAGCAGGGTGGCGGGGGACAATGAGCAGTTCTTC | CASRVAGDNEQFF
TRBJ1-2 | 12 | few | TRBV7-2 | - | TGTGCCAGCAGCTTTTGGGGAGATGGCTACACCTTC | CASSFWGDGYTF
TRBJ2-1 | 16 | - | TRBV11-3 | TRBD1 | TGTGCCAGCAGGAGTCAGGGGGCTAGCTCCTACAATGAGCAGTTCTTC | CASRSQGASSYNEQFF
TRBJ2-1 | 14 | - | TRBV15 | - | TGTGCCACCAGAACACACAGGGTGGGCAATGAGCAGTTCTTC | CATRTHRVGNEQFF
TRBJ1-1 | 13 | few | TRBV25-1 | - | TGTGCCAGCAGTGAAGCCGGACACCAAGAAGCTTTCTTT | CASSEAGHQEAFF
TRBJ2-2 | 18 | - | TRBV28 | - | TGTGCCAGCAACCTCCCCCGGCGTTCGAAGCGACAGGCCGGGGAGCTGTTTTTT | CASNLPRRSKRQAGELFF
TRBJ2-7 | 11 | - | TRBV2 | - | TGTGCCACCAAAGCGGACTACGAGCAGTACTTC | CATKADYEQYF
TRBJ1-4 | 16 | - | TRBV7-6 | - | TGTGCCAGCAGCGAGGGAATAGGAGCAGCTAATGAAAAACTGTTTTTT | CASSEGIGAANEKLFF
TRBJ1-2 | 10 | - | TRBV28 | - | TGTGCCAGCCAGGGCCTAGGCTACACCTTC | CASQGLGYTF
TRBJ1-1 | 15 | many | TRBV4-1 | - | TGCGCCAGCAGCCAAGGAGGACATATGAACACTGAAGCTTTCTTT | CASSQGGHMNTEAFF
TRBJ1-2 | 11 | - | TRBV6-5 | TRBD1 | TGTGCCAGCAGCAGGGGGCGCGAGTTCCAATTC | CASSRGREFQF
TRBJ2-2 | 17 | - | TRBV27 | TRBD2 | TGTGCCAGCAGTTTATATATGGCGGGAGGTATTACCGGGGAGCTGTTTTTT | CASSLYMAGGITGELFF
TRBJ2-7 | 13 | - | TRBV27 | TRBD2 | TGTGCCAGCAGTCTTCTAAGCGGGAACGAGCAGTACTTC | CASSLLSGNEQYF